One sample yielded the 27 T cell receptor beta chains listed below, sequenced in a study of blood T cells in healthy people across ages. Using a J-beta primer mix together with a sample-barcoded 5' primer, a second PCR was run for about 6 to 12 cycles. TCRdb re-called the 5' RACE reads with MiXCR, one entry per CDR3 protein. The table lists over a million distinct CDR3 sequences, about 40% of them singletons. The sequenced sample consisted of blood. The receptors originated from a woman between 18 and 30 years old in good health.

This clonotype has a handful of counts. This chain joins TRBV7-2 and TRBJ2-7; D tentatively fits TRBD1 or TRBD2 (5 bases each). This CDR3 has 14 amino acids. Germline-derived CDR1 and CDR2 are SGHTA and FQGNSA. V was cut by 4 bases and J by 5 bases, with 15 bases left in between. CDR3: CASSSPGRPDEQYF. The CDR3 region has the DNA TGTGCCAGCAGCTCACCGGGACGCCCAGACGAGCAGTACTTC.

The chain recombines TRBV20-1 with TRBJ2-7; TRBD1 or TRBD2 may be the D gene (5 bases each). Deletions cut 5 bases from V and 9 bases from J, with 23 bases between. Germline assignment: CDR1 DFQATT and CDR2 SNEGSKA (reference sequence). The CDR3 has 14 amino acids. The CDR3 bases are TGCAGTGCTGGTAGTCAACAGGACTCCATCGGGCAGTACTTC. Its protein product is CSAGSQQDSIGQYF.

Details on this clonotype: The junction and the germline gene differ at one end; a read error may be behind it. The chain uses TRBV7-9 and TRBJ1-2, with D unresolved. CDR3 length: 13 amino acids. Germline CDR1 SEHNR, CDR2 FQNEAQ (reference sequence). DNA of the CDR3: TGTGCCAGCACCTTAGGGAGGGAGCATGGCTACACCTTC. Protein: CASTLGREHGYTF.

The chain couples TRBV25-1 to TRBJ1-2; no firm D call. This CDR3 comprises 16 residues. Per the germline V gene, CDR1 is MGHDK and CDR2 is SYGVNS. Trimming took 1 base from V and 4 from J, leaving 16 bases between them. The CDR3 coding sequence is TGTGCCAGCAGTGAATTAGATGGAGGGTCCCTCTATGGCTACACCTTC. Translating gives CASSELDGGSLYGYTF.

The count of this clonotype is one. The gene calls are TRBV5-1 and TRBJ2-3; possibly TRBD1 for D (6 bases). The germline gives CDR1 SGHRS, CDR2 YFSETQ. Trimming stripped 5 bases from V and 4 bases from J, with 20 bases between. CDR3 size: 16 residues. The CDR3 coding sequence is TGCGCCAGCAGGCTGCAGGGGCTAAACCTCCCAGATACGCAGTATTTT. Protein: CASRLQGLNLPDTQYF.

Only a few counts were recorded for this clonotype. This chain links TRBV25-1 with TRBJ1-2, with D unclear. CDR3 length: 13 amino acids. CDR1 is MGHDK and CDR2 is SYGVNS in the germline V gene. With 6 bases removed from V and 2 bases from J, the gap between germline ends came to 10 bases. The CDR3 DNA is TGTGCCAGCAGGGAGGGAAGAAACTATGGCTACACCTTC. Its translation is CASREGRNYGYTF.

This clonotype was observed many times. For the CDR3, the DNA is TGCGCCAGCAGCCAGAGGTCTAGCGGAGCCCTCACAGATACGCAGTATTTT. Its translation: CASSQRSSGALTDTQYF. This chain connects TRBV5-1 to TRBJ2-3; 7 bases align to TRBD2. Germline V gene lookup returns CDR1 SGHRS and CDR2 YFSETQ. After removal of 4 bases from V and 2 bases from J, the junction contained 13 bases not matched to a gene. CDR3 length: 17 amino acids.

The chain joins TRBV5-5 to TRBJ2-1; a possible D gene is TRBD2 (6 bases). With 1 base removed from V and 9 bases from J, the gap between germline ends came to 14 bases. Germline V gives CDR1 SGHKS, CDR2 YYEKEE (reference sequence). This CDR3 contains 14 residues. The CDR3, as DNA: TGTGCCAGCAGCTTGTTCCTCGACGGGGGTGAGCAGTTCTTC. It is translated as CASSLFLDGGEQFF.

This clonotype came up a few times. The rearrangement uses TRBV27 and TRBJ2-5, with 11 nucleotides matching TRBD2. The CDR3 extends over 15 amino acids. From germline, CDR1 is MNHEY and CDR2 SMNVEV (reference sequence). The V gene end was trimmed by 5 bases and the J gene end by 4 bases; junction bases not matched to a gene: 6. The CDR3 is CASSPLAGVGETQYF. The DNA for the CDR3 is TGTGCCAGCAGTCCACTAGCGGGGGTAGGAGAGACCCAGTACTTC.

The V and J genes are TRBV3-1 and TRBJ2-5; D remains unclear. With the DNA end fitting TRBJ2-7 better, the J assignment may be wrong. CDR1 LGHDT and CDR2 YNNKEL come from the germline V gene (reference sequence). The CDR3 loop spans 12 amino acids. The CDR3 sequence is CASSRFGNEQYF. DNA for the CDR3: TGTGCCAGCAGCCGCTTTGGGAACGAGCAGTACTTC.

This rearrangement joins TRBV20-1 to TRBJ2-7; D perhaps matches TRBD1 (6 bases). In germline, CDR1 is DFQATT, CDR2 SNEGSKA (reference sequence). Trimming cost V 8 bases and J 2 bases, with 19 bases left between them. The CDR3 consists of 14 residues. CDR3 sequence: CSTQTGTSAYEQYF. The CDR3 nucleotides read TGCAGTACCCAAACCGGGACATCGGCCTACGAGCAGTACTTC.

CDR3 region: CAISEPGDSNQPQHF. The DNA of the CDR3 is TGTGCCATCAGTGAACCAGGGGATAGCAATCAGCCCCAGCATTTT. The rearrangement links TRBV10-3 to TRBJ1-5, with D perhaps matching TRBD1 (6 bases). The germline gives CDR1 ENHRY, CDR2 SYGVKD. Trimming left V 3 bases short and J 0 bases short, with 9 bases between. This CDR3 comprises 15 residues.

The chain carries TRBV28 and TRBJ2-7; a weak D match, TRBD1 (6 bases). This CDR3 contains 14 residues. Germline CDR1 reads MDHEN; CDR2 reads SYDVKM. V was trimmed by 5 bases and J by 0 bases, leaving 11 bases between them. CDR3 coding DNA: TGTGCCAGCAGTCTGGGGGCACCCTCCTACGAGCAGTACTTC. Residues: CASSLGAPSYEQYF.

This chain connects TRBV5-1 to TRBJ1-1; TRBD1 is a possible D gene (5 bases). The V and J ends lost 4 bases and 6 bases respectively, with 16 bases between them. This CDR3 is 14 amino acids long. CDR1 and CDR2 (germline): SGHRS, YFSETQ. DNA of the CDR3: TGCGCCAGCAGCCCCAAGATGGGAGGGGCTGAAGCTTTCTTT. It specifies CASSPKMGGAEAFF.

This clonotype turned up a few times. The chain employs TRBV20-1 and TRBJ2-7, with 13 bases fitting TRBD2. This CDR3 region has 16 residues. Germline V CDR1 and CDR2: DFQATT, SNEGSKA (reference sequence). After removal of 0 bases from V and 2 bases from J, the junction contained 4 bases not matched to a gene. CDR3 coding DNA: TGCAGTGCTAGAGATGCCGGGACTAGCGGGGCCTACGAGCAGTACTTC. Translation: CSARDAGTSGAYEQYF.

The chain couples TRBV24-1 to TRBJ2-3; 9 nucleotides line up with TRBD2. From germline, CDR1 is KGHDR and CDR2 SFDVKD. The CDR3 is 17 amino acids. V was clipped by 3 bases and J by 5 bases; unmatched bases: 11. CDR3 nucleotides: TGTGCCACCAGTGATCTGAGCGGGGGGCTCAGAGGAGATACGCAGTATTTT. This sequence encodes CATSDLSGGLRGDTQYF.

This clonotype was detected a few times. The chain links TRBV20-1 to TRBJ2-3, with 12 bases fitting TRBD2. Germline V gives CDR1 DFQATT, CDR2 SNEGSKA (reference sequence). This CDR3 has 17 residues. The V gene end was trimmed by 5 bases and the J gene end by 4 bases; junction bases not matched to a gene: 13. In nucleotides, the CDR3 is TGCAGTGCTCCTCACCCAAGACTAGCGGGGGCCCCAGATACGCAGTATTTT. This encodes CSAPHPRLAGAPDTQYF.

The rearrangement joins TRBV6-2 or TRBV6-3 to TRBJ2-7; 13 bases are a match to TRBD2. Germline values: CDR1 MNHEY, CDR2 SVGEGT. The trim removed 6 bases at V and 7 bases at J, leaving 15 bases unmatched. This CDR3 comprises 17 residues. CDR3 sequence (DNA): TGTGCCAGCAGCGCTCTTCCCGGGACTAGCGGGAACAATGAGCAGTACTTC. Translating it yields CASSALPGTSGNNEQYF.

The V gene is TRBV14, the J gene TRBJ2-1; 11 bases agree with TRBD2. After removal of 4 bases from V and 10 bases from J, the junction contained 15 bases not matched to a gene. The germline CDR1 and CDR2 sequences are SGHDN and FVKESK. CDR3 size: 17 residues. The CDR3 sequence is CASSRTSGSLDTYEQFF. DNA for the CDR3: TGTGCCAGCAGCCGTACTAGCGGGAGTTTAGATACCTACGAGCAGTTCTTC.

The V call is TRBV4-2, the J call TRBJ1-2; no clear D gene. V lost 4 bases, J lost 7 bases, and 16 bases lay in between. Germline loops: CDR1 LGHNA, CDR2 YNFKEQ. The CDR3 loop spans 14 amino acids. The CDR3 spells CASSRTSDPCGYTF. The CDR3 bases are TGTGCCAGCAGCCGAACCTCCGATCCTTGTGGCTACACCTTC.

In this sample, this clonotype turned up a few times. The chain is built from TRBV9 and TRBJ2-1, with a possible D match to TRBD2 (5 bases). V lost 0 bases and J lost 8, with 12 bases in between. Germline CDR1 SGDLS, CDR2 YYNGEE. There are 14 residues in the CDR3. CDR3 coding DNA: TGTGCCAGCAGCGTAGCTGGTGGGAGCCATGAGCAGTTCTTC. It yields the protein CASSVAGGSHEQFF.

Many counts were recorded for this clonotype. The J gene is TRBJ2-3, the V gene TRBV6-4; TRBD2 matches at 8 bases. Looked up from germline, CDR1 is MRHNA and CDR2 is SNTAGT. The CDR3 spans 15 residues. Germline trimming cut 2 bases from V and 0 bases from J; bases unmatched to any gene: 1. CDR3 coding DNA: TGTGCCAGCAGTGACGTAGCGGGAAGCACAGATACGCAGTATTTT. Its protein is CASSDVAGSTDTQYF.

This clonotype was seen a single time. The CDR3 DNA is TGTGCCAGCAGTGAAGCGGACATCCTACTCCCCAAGGGCAATCAGCCCCAGCATTTT. The encoded protein is CASSEADILLPKGNQPQHF. This chain connects TRBV2 to TRBJ1-5, with a weak D call TRBD1 (5 bases). Between the trimmed V and J ends, which lost 0 bases and 2 bases, there was a span of 20 bases. Germline V gives CDR1 SNHLY, CDR2 FYNNEI. CDR3 size: 19 residues.

This chain joins TRBV20-1 and TRBJ2-1, with D unclear. With 6 bases removed from V and 10 bases from J, the gap between germline ends came to 10 bases. CDR1 and CDR2 from the germline V gene are DFQATT and SNEGSKA (reference sequence). The CDR3 spans 10 residues. The CDR3 loop reads CSAPLREQFF. DNA of the CDR3: TGCAGTGCCCCCCTCCGGGAGCAGTTCTTC.

The chain couples TRBV6-5 to TRBJ1-2; 8 bases are a match to TRBD1. Germline-derived CDR1 and CDR2 are MNHEY and SVGAGI. The CDR3 length is 14 residues. Unmatched junction bases numbered 7, after V lost 2 bases and J lost 8 bases. The CDR3 bases are TGTGCCAGCAGTTACCAAGGGACAGGCGCCGGCTACACCTTC. It encodes CASSYQGTGAGYTF.

The rearrangement links TRBV7-6 to TRBJ2-3; 11 bases align to TRBD2. In germline, CDR1 is SGHVS, CDR2 FNYEAQ. The V segment lost 3 bases and the J segment 6 bases; nucleotides outside the gene matches: 14. This CDR3 region has 18 residues. CDR3 sequence: CASSFGLAGSKVCDTQYF. DNA for the CDR3: TGTGCCAGCAGCTTCGGACTAGCGGGCTCGAAAGTTTGTGATACGCAGTATTTT.

A few counts support this clonotype. The rearrangement links TRBV20-1 to TRBJ1-5, with D uncertain. Deletions cut 3 bases from V and 3 bases from J, with 12 bases between. CDR1 and CDR2 (germline): DFQATT, SNEGSKA (reference sequence). The CDR3 is made up of 14 amino acids. This CDR3 reads CSARHPGVNQPQHF. CDR3 in DNA: TGCAGTGCTAGGCACCCAGGAGTCAATCAGCCCCAGCATTTT.